A single sample is the source of the 3 T cell receptor beta chains below, sequenced in a study of blood T cell repertoires in COVID-19. Profiled with immunoSEQ multiplex PCR; TCRdb holds only in-frame clones, not every one. The sample includes some 200,000 clones, roughly 80% of them seen just once. The source material was PBMCs or T cells enriched from blood (not recorded which). All receptors derive from a man between 35 and 55 years old who had recovered from COVID-19.

The chain is built from TRBV5-1 and TRBJ2-1, with 7 bases that match TRBD2. The CDR3 covers 19 residues. The junction had 16 bases not matched to a gene; V was cut back by 4 bases and J by 0 bases. Germline CDR1 is SGHRS and CDR2 is YFSETQ. The chain's CDR3 is CASSRSGLRSLSSYNEQFF. The CDR3 DNA sequence: TGCGCCAGCAGCAGATCGGGACTACGCTCTCTAAGCTCCTACAATGAGCAGTTCTTC.

The chain links TRBV11-2 to TRBJ2-5; tentatively, D is TRBD1 (5 bases). Trimming cost V 5 bases and J 4 bases, with 8 bases left between them. This CDR3 has 12 amino acids. In germline, CDR1 is SGHAT, CDR2 FQNNGV. CDR3 coding DNA: TGTGCCAGCAGCCCCCAGGGAGAGACCCAGTACTTC. It is translated as CASSPQGETQYF.

The chain links TRBV4-3 to TRBJ1-1; 7 nucleotides align to TRBD1. V lost 4 bases and J lost 4; bases outside the gene matches: 9. There are 15 residues in the CDR3. Looked up from germline, CDR1 is LGHNA and CDR2 is YSLEER. The chain's CDR3 is CASSLTDRVGTEAFF. The CDR3, as DNA: TGCGCCAGCAGCCTAACCGACAGGGTTGGCACTGAAGCTTTCTTT.